This TCR beta chain derives from a study of T cells in Graves' hyperthyroidism and ophthalmopathy. The table lists this clonotype with many counts. V shed 3 bases and J shed 6 bases, with 9 bases lying between them. The length of the CDR3 is 13 residues. CDR1 and CDR2 from the germline V gene are WNHNN and SYGVQD (reference sequence). Researchers amplified the TCR beta CDR3 regions from RNA transcripts. TCR CDR3 underwent first-round RT-PCR with the HTBI primer set. TCRdb called the multiplex PCR reads again in MiXCR, with one record for every CDR3 protein. This sample has 300,000 to 400,000 distinct CDR3 sequences, with more than 14% found just once.

The TCR originated in a woman aged 25 to 39 with Graves' ophthalmopathy. The material sequenced was blood. V and J are TRBV10-1 and TRBJ2-1; tentative D call: TRBD1 (6 bases). The CDR3 sequence is CASSEGGSNEQFF. CDR3 nucleotide sequence: TGCGCCAGCAGTGAAGGGGGTTCCAATGAGCAGTTCTTC.